Below are 5 T cell receptor beta chains sequenced from a single sample in a study of shared clonotypes between healthy human individuals. CD45RO-negative cells were positively selected for CCR7, leaving out terminally differentiated effector memory CD45RA+ cells. Profiled with immunoSEQ multiplex PCR; TCRdb holds only in-frame clones, not every one. The sample has about 580,000 clones, 95% to 98% seen once. Sample: naive CD8+ T cells sorted from blood. The receptors were gathered from a man younger than 40 in good health.

Only one count was recorded for this clone. This chain connects TRBV11-1 to TRBJ2-7, with 8 bases matching TRBD2. CDR1 and CDR2 from the germline V gene are SGHAT and FQDESV (reference sequence). With 5 bases clipped from V and 7 bases from J, the junction kept 7 bases outside the gene matches. The CDR3 spans 13 residues. CDR3 DNA: TGTGCCAGCAGCGTGGCAATAGCGGGAGAGCAGTACTTC. Protein sequence: CASSVAIAGEQYF.

The CDR3 DNA sequence: TGTGCCAGCAGCTTAGAGGGGGGGATGAATCAGCCCCAGCATTTT. It yields the protein CASSLEGGMNQPQHF. The chain combines TRBV7-9 with TRBJ1-5; tentative D call: TRBD1 (6 bases). CDR1 is SEHNR and CDR2 is FQNEAQ in the germline V gene (reference sequence). V was clipped by 1 base and J by 4 bases, with 11 bases between them. The CDR3 extends over 15 amino acids.

The chain couples TRBV27 to TRBJ1-5; 8 bases are a match to TRBD1. The germline gives CDR1 MNHEY, CDR2 SMNVEV (reference sequence). After removal of 5 bases from V and 4 bases from J, the junction contained 4 bases not matched to a gene. The CDR3 has 14 amino acids. The CDR3 DNA is TGTGCCAGCAGTGTAGGGACAGGTAATCAGCCCCAGCATTTT. It specifies CASSVGTGNQPQHF.

The rearrangement links TRBV4-3 to TRBJ1-2, with D tentatively TRBD1 (5 bases). CDR1 and CDR2 from the germline V gene are LGHNA and YSLEER. CDR3 length: 16 amino acids. Trimming cost V 0 bases and J 7 bases, with 18 bases left between them. CDR3 amino acids: CASSQEAGPRVGGYTF. CDR3 coding DNA: TGCGCCAGCAGCCAAGAAGCCGGCCCCAGGGTGGGTGGCTACACCTTC.

This clone was seen just once. The chain combines TRBV4-1 with TRBJ2-7; D is unresolved. Per the germline V gene, CDR1 is MGHRA and CDR2 is YSYEKL. This CDR3 region has 14 residues. V lost 4 bases, J lost 2 bases, and 12 bases lay in between. The CDR3: CASSLKPWAYEQYF. The DNA of the CDR3 is TGCGCCAGCAGCCTAAAACCGTGGGCCTACGAGCAGTACTTC.